Described below is a single T cell receptor beta chain sequence and its context. Its specificity is not known. This sample was included in a study of cytomegalovirus exposure and HLA in healthy donors. As for the study in general: Genotyping of hundreds of donors showed that 80% to 85% belonged to the Caucasian-associated ancestry cluster.

Amplification used 60 Vbeta primers and 13 Jbeta primers. Clones were read by immunoSEQ multiplex PCR, and TCRdb kept only the in-frame ones, dropping some. Here the sample table reports around 130,000 clones. Germline loops: CDR1 LNHDA, CDR2 SQIVND (reference sequence). V lost 3 bases to trimming and J lost 3 bases; unmatched junction nucleotides: 14. The CDR3 length is 18 residues. Study results and caveats: What was likely a sequencing artifact was a cluster of highly shared sequence variants. In a later analysis, CMV-associated beta chains were mostly HLA-associated, it appeared. TCR beta chains numbering more than 150 were designated cytomegalovirus-associated.

The TCR was taken from a woman aged 60-75 years in good health and CMV-seronegative. The chain joins TRBV19 to TRBJ2-3, with 8 bases fitting TRBD1. Sample: PBMCs. Here the CDR3 DNA reads TGTGCCAGTAGTATCGTGTCGGGCGCAGGGGGCTGGACAGATACGCAGTATTTT. Amino acids: CASSIVSGAGGWTDTQYF.